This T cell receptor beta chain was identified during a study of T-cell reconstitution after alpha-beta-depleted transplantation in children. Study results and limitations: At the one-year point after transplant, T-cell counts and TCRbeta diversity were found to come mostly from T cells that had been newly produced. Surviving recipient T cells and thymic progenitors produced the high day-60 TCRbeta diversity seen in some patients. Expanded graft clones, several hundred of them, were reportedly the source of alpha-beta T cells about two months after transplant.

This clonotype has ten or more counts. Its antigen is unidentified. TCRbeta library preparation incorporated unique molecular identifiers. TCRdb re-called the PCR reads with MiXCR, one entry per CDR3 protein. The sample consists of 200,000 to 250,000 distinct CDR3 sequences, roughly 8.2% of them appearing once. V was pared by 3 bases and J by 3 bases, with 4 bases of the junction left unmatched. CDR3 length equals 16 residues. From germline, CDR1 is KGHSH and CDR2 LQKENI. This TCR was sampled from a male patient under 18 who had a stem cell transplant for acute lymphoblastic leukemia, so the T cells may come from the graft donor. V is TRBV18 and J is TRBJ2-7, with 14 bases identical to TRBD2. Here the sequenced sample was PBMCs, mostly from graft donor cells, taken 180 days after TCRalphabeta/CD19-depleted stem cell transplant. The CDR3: CASSPLGLAGGYEQYF. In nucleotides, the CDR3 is TGTGCCAGCTCACCTTTAGGACTAGCGGGAGGCTACGAGCAGTACTTC.